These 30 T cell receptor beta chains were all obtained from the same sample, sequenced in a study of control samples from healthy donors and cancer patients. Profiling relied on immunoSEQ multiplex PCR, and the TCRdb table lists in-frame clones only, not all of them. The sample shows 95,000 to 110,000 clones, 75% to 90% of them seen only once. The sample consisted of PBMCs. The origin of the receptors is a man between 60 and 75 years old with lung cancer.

The CDR3 DNA reads TGTGCCAGCACCTTGGACAGGGGTGATTCACCCCTCCACTTT. Its translation is CASTLDRGDSPLHF. V is TRBV2 and J is TRBJ1-6; TRBD1 matches 9 bases. The CDR3 length is 14 residues. Unmatched junction bases numbered 6, after V lost 7 bases and J lost 8 bases. In germline, CDR1 is SNHLY, CDR2 FYNNEI.

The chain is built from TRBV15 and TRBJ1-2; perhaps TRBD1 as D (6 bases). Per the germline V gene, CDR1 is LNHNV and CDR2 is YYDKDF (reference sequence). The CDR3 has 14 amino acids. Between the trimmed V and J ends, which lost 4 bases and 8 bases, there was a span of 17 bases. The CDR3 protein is CATSTYSDSSGYTF. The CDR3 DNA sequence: TGTGCCACCAGCACCTACTCGGACAGCTCGGGCTACACCTTC.

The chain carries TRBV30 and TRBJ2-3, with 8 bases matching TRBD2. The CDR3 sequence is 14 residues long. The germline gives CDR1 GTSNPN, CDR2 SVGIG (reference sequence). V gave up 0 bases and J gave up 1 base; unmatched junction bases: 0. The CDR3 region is CAWSVGGGTDTQYF. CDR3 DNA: TGTGCCTGGAGTGTCGGGGGGGGCACAGATACGCAGTATTTT.

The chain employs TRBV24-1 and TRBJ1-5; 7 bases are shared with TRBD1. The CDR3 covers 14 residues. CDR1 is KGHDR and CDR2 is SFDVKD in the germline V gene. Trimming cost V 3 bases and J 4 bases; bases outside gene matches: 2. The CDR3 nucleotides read TGTGCCACCAGTGATCCAGGGGGTAATCAGCCCCAGCATTTT. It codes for CATSDPGGNQPQHF.

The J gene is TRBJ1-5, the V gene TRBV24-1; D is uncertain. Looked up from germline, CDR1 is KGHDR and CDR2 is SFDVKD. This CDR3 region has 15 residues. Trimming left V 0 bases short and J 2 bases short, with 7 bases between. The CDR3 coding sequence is TGTGCCACCAGTGATTTGACGGAACGCAATCAGCCCCAGCATTTT. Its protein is CATSDLTERNQPQHF.

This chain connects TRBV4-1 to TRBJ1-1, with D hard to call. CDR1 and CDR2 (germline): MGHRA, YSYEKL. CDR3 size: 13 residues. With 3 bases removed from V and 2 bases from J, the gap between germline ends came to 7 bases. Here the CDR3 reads CASSQSSNTEAFF. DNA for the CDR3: TGCGCCAGCAGCCAGAGCAGCAACACTGAAGCTTTCTTT.

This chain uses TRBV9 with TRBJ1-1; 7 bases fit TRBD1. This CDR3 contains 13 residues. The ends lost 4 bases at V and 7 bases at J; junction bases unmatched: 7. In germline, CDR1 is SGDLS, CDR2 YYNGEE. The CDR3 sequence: CASSPTGAHEAFF. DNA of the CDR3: TGTGCCAGCAGCCCCACAGGGGCCCATGAAGCTTTCTTT. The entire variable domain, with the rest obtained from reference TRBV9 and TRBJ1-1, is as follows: DSGVTQTPKHLITATGQRVTLRCSPRSGDLSVYWYQQSLDQGLQFLIQYYNGEERAKGNILERFSAQQFPDLHSELNLSSLELGDSALYFCASSPTGAHEAFFGQGTRLTVV.

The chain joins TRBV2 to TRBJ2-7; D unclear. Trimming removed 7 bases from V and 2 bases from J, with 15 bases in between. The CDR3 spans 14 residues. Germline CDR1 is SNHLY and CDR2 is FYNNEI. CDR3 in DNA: TGTGCCAGCATATTGGACGGGTCAGCCTACGAGCAGTACTTC. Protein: CASILDGSAYEQYF.

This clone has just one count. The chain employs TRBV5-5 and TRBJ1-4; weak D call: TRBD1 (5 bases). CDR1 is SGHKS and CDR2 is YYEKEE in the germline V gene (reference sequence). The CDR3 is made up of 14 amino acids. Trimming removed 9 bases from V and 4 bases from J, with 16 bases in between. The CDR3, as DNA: TGTGCCACCAAATTAGGGGCTGATAATGAAAAACTGTTTTTT. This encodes CATKLGADNEKLFF.

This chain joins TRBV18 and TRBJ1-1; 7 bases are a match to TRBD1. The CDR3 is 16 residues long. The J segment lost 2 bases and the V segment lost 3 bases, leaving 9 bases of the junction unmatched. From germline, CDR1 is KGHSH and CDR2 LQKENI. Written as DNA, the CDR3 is TGTGCCAGCTCACCTCCCCTACCAGGGGGTAACACTGAAGCTTTCTTT. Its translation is CASSPPLPGGNTEAFF.

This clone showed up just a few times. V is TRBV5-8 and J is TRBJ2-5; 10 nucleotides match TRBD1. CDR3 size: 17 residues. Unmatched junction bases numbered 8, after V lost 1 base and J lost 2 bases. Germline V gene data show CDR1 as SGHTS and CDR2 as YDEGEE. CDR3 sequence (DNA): TGTGCCAGCAGCTTGTATGGACAGGGGGGTCGGCAAGAGACCCAGTACTTC. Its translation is CASSLYGQGGRQETQYF.

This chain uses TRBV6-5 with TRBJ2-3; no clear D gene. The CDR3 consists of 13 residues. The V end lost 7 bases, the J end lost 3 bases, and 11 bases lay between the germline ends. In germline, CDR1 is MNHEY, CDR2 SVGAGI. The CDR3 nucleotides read TGTGCCAGCAAAAGAGGCGGTACAGATACGCAGTATTTT. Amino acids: CASKRGGTDTQYF.

Here the CDR3 DNA reads TGTGCCAGTAGTTTGGACGGATTAACTCCCTACGAGCAGTACTTC. This sequence encodes CASSLDGLTPYEQYF. The chain combines TRBV19 with TRBJ2-7; D not resolved. The V end lost 5 bases, the J end lost 2 bases, and 16 bases lay between the germline ends. The CDR3 is 15 amino acids. Looked up from germline, CDR1 is LNHDA and CDR2 is SQIVND (reference sequence).

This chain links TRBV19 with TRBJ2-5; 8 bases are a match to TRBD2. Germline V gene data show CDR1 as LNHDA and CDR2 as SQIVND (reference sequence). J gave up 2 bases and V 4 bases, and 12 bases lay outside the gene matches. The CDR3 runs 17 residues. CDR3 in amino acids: CASSRGVSGGTQETQYF. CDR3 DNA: TGTGCCAGTAGTAGGGGCGTAAGCGGGGGAACTCAAGAGACCCAGTACTTC.

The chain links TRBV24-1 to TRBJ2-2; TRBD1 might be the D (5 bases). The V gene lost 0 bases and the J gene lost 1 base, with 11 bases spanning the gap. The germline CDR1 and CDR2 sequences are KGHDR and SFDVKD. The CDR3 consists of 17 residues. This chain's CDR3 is CATSDLGSGKNTGELFF. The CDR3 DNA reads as TGTGCCACCAGTGATTTGGGTTCAGGGAAGAACACCGGGGAGCTGTTTTTT.

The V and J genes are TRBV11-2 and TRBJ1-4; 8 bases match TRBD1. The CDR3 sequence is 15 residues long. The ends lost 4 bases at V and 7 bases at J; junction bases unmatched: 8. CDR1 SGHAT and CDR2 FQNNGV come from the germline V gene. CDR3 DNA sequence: TGTGCCAGCAGCTCCAGACAGGGGTGGGGTGAAAAACTGTTTTTT. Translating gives CASSSRQGWGEKLFF.

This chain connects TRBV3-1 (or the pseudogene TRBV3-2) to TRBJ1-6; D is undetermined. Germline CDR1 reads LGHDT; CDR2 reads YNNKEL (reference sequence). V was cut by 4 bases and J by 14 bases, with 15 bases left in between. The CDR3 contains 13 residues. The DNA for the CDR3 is TGTGCCAGCAGCCCGGAATGGGGTAGGGCCCTCCACTTT. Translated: CASSPEWGRALHF.

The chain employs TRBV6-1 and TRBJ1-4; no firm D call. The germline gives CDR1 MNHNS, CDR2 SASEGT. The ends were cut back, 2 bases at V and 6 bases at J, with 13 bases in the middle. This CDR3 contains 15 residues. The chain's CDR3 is CASSEMMDLDEKLFF. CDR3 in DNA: TGTGCCAGCAGTGAAATGATGGATTTGGATGAAAAACTGTTTTTT.

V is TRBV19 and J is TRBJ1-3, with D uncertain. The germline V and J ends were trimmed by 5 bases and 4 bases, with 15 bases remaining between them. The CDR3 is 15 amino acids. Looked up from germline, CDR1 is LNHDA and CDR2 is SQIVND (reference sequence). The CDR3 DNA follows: TGTGCCAGTAGTCTCGGAACGGAGGGAGGAAACACCATATATTTT. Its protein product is CASSLGTEGGNTIYF. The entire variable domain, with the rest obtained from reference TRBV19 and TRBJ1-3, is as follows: DGGITQSPKYLFRKEGQNVTLSCEQNLNHDAMYWYRQDPGQGLRLIYYSQIVNDFQKGDIAEGYSVSREKKESFPLTVTSAQKNPTAFYLCASSLGTEGGNTIYFGEGSWLTVV.

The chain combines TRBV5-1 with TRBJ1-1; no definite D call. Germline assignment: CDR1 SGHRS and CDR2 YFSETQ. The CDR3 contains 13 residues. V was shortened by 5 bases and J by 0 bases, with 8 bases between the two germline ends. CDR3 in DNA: TGCGCCAGCAGTCGGACGGTGAACACTGAAGCTTTCTTT. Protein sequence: CASSRTVNTEAFF.

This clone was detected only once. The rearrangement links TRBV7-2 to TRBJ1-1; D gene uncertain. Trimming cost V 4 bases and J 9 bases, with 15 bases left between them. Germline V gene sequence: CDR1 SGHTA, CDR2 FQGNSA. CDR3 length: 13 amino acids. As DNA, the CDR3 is TGTGCCAGCAGCTCGAAGCCCGGGATACAAGCTTTCTTT. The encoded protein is CASSSKPGIQAFF.

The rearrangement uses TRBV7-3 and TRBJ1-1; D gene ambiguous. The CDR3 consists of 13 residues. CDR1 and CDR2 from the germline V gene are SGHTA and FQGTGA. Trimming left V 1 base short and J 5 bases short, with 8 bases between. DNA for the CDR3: TGTGCCAGCAGCTTAAGGGAGTCTACTGAAGCTTTCTTT. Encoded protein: CASSLRESTEAFF.

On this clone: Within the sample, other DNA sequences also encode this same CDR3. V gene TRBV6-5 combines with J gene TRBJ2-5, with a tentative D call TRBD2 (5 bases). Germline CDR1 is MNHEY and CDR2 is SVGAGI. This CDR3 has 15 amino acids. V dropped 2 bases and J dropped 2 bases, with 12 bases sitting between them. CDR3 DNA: TGTGCCAGCAGTTACGGGCGGGCGGGTCAAGAGACCCAGTACTTC. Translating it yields CASSYGRAGQETQYF.

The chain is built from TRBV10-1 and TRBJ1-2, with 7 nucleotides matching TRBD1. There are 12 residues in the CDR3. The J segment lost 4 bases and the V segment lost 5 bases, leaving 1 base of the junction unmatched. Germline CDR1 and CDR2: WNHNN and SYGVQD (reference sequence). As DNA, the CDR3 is TGCGCCAGCAGTAGGGACAGCTATGGCTACACCTTC. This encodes CASSRDSYGYTF.

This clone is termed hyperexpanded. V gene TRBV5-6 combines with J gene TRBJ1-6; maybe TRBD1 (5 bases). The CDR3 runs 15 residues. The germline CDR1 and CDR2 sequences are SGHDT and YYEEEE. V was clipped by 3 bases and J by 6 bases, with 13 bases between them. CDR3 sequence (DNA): TGTGCCAGCAGCTGGGACCGGGAGCTTAATTCACCCCTCCACTTT. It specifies CASSWDRELNSPLHF.

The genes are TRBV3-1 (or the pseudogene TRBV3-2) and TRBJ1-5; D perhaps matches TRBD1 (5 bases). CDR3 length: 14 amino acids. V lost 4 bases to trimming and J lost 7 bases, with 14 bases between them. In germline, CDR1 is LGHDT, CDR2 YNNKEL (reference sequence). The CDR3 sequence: CASSPNRGDQPQHF. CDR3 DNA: TGTGCCAGCAGCCCGAATCGGGGCGACCAGCCCCAGCATTTT.

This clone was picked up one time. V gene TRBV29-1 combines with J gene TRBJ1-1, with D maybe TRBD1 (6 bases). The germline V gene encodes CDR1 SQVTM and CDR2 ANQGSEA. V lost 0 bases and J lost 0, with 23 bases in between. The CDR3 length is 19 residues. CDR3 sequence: CSVEDPAQGTILLNTEAFF. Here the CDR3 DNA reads TGCAGCGTTGAAGATCCGGCGCAGGGGACGATATTATTGAACACTGAAGCTTTCTTT. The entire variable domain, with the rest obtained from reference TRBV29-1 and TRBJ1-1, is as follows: SAVISQKPSRDICQRGTSLTIQCQVDSQVTMMFWYRQQPGQSLTLIATANQGSEATYESGFVIDKFPISRPNLTFSTLTVSNMSPEDSSIYLCSVEDPAQGTILLNTEAFFGQGTRLTVV.

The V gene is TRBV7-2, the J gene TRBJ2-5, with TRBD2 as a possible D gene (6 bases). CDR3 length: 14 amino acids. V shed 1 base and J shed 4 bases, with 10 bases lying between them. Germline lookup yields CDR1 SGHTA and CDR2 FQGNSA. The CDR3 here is CASSLGTSIETQYF. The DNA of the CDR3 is TGTGCCAGCAGCTTAGGTACTAGCATAGAGACCCAGTACTTC.

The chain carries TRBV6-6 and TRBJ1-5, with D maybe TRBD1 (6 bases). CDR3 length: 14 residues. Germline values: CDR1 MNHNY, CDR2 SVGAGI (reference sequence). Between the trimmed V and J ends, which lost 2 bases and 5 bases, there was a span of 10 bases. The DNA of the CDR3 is TGTGCCAGCAGTTACCCAGGGGAACATCAGCCCCAGCATTTT. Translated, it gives CASSYPGEHQPQHF.

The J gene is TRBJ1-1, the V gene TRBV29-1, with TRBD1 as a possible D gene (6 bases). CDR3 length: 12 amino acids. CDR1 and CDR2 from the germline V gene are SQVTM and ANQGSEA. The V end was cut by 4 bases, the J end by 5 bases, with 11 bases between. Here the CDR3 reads CSVGRGSTEAFF. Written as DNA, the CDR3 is TGCAGCGTTGGGAGGGGGAGTACTGAAGCTTTCTTT.